The entry below gives a single T cell receptor (beta chain) sequence along with its context. Its antigen is unknown. Patients were ruled out by autoimmune disease history or systemic immunosuppression. TCRdb keeps only in-frame clones here, not all; method: immunoSEQ multiplex PCR. The table shows about 68,000 clones, with around 90% occurring only once. The entry originates in a study of OX40 agonist ivuxolimab in advanced cancers. The study, taken as a whole, reports: Among the nonresponders, some also had low normalized T-cell clonal expansion.

Germline assignment: CDR1 LNHDA and CDR2 SQIVND (reference sequence). This CDR3 spans 13 amino acids. Germline trimming cut 7 bases from V and 3 bases from J; bases unmatched to any gene: 4. The genes are TRBV19 and TRBJ2-7; 9 positions match TRBD1. The TCR comes from an adult with an advanced solid tumor such as melanoma, head and neck, liver or kidney cancer. The sequencing here drew on CD4+ or CD8+ T cells sorted from blood, taken in a trial of the OX40 agonist ivuxolimab. The CDR3 sequence: CASMPDRGYEQYF. The CDR3 nucleotides read TGTGCCAGTATGCCGGACAGGGGCTACGAGCAGTACTTC.